The rows below give T cell receptor beta chains drawn from one sample of a study of blood T cell repertoires in COVID-19. Libraries were prepared by immunoSEQ multiplex PCR; TCRdb keeps only in-frame clonotypes and omits some of them. The data show a few hundred thousand clones, 90% seen once. The sequencing sample was made of PBMCs or T cells enriched from blood (not recorded which). The receptors were sampled from a man under 40 who had been exposed to COVID-19. CDR3s include the opening cysteine and the closing phenylalanine or tryptophan. The D gene is left open where the match is weak. Clone size, where shown, is once, few, many, or a class for clones that have expanded.

cdr3_length: 12
d_call: -
clone_size: -
v_call: TRBV9
j_call: TRBJ2-2
cdr3_nt: TGTGCCAGCAGCGTACCAGCCGGGGAGCTGTTTTTT
cdr3_aa: CASSVPAGELFF

cdr3_length: 16
d_call: TRBD2
clone_size: once
v_call: TRBV9
j_call: TRBJ2-7
cdr3_nt: TGTGCCAGCAGCCCGCACGTAGCGGGGGGGCCCTACGAGCAGTACTTC
cdr3_aa: CASSPHVAGGPYEQYF

cdr3_length: 14
d_call: -
clone_size: -
v_call: TRBV7-2
j_call: TRBJ2-7
cdr3_nt: TGTGCCAGCACAGTTGTAGCGGTATCCTACGAGCAGTACTTC
cdr3_aa: CASTVVAVSYEQYF

cdr3_length: 15
d_call: -
clone_size: -
v_call: TRBV4-1
j_call: TRBJ1-1
cdr3_nt: TGCGCCAGCAGCCAGTTCAGGGTATTATACACTGAAGCTTTCTTT
cdr3_aa: CASSQFRVLYTEAFF

cdr3_length: 15
d_call: -
clone_size: -
v_call: TRBV14
j_call: TRBJ1-2
cdr3_nt: TGTGCCAGCAGCCAAGGAAAAGGGGTTTACTATGGCTACACCTTC
cdr3_aa: CASSQGKGVYYGYTF

cdr3_length: 13
d_call: -
clone_size: -
v_call: TRBV12-3/TRBV12-4
j_call: TRBJ1-1
cdr3_nt: TGTGCCAGCAGAAGACAGATGAACACTGAAGCTTTCTTT
cdr3_aa: CASRRQMNTEAFF

cdr3_length: 14
d_call: -
clone_size: -
v_call: TRBV9
j_call: TRBJ1-2
cdr3_nt: TGTGCCAGCAGCGTGGGAATGGGGGGCTATGGCTACACCTTC
cdr3_aa: CASSVGMGGYGYTF

cdr3_length: 13
d_call: -
clone_size: -
v_call: TRBV7-2
j_call: TRBJ2-7
cdr3_nt: TGTGCCAGCAGCTTAGAGAGCTCCTACGAGCAGTACTTC
cdr3_aa: CASSLESSYEQYF

cdr3_length: 14
d_call: TRBD1
clone_size: -
v_call: TRBV30
j_call: TRBJ1-6
cdr3_nt: TGTGCCTGGAGTGTAGGGACAGACAATTCACCCCTCCACTTT
cdr3_aa: CAWSVGTDNSPLHF

cdr3_length: 14
d_call: -
clone_size: -
v_call: TRBV6-5
j_call: TRBJ2-2
cdr3_nt: TGTGCCAGCAGTCCCCGACAGGGAGGCGGGGAGCTGTTTTTT
cdr3_aa: CASSPRQGGGELFF

cdr3_length: 17
d_call: TRBD1
clone_size: -
v_call: TRBV3-1/TRBV3-2
j_call: TRBJ2-2
cdr3_nt: TGTGCCAGCAGCTCCCGGGACAGGGGGTTCAACACCGGGGAGCTGTTTTTT
cdr3_aa: CASSSRDRGFNTGELFF